The 18 T cell receptor beta chains presented below share a single source sample, sequenced in a study of T-cell reconstitution after alpha-beta-depleted transplantation in children. Unique molecular identifiers featured in how the TCRbeta library was prepared. In TCRdb, the PCR reads were re-called with MiXCR into one record per CDR3 protein. The sample includes about 77,000 distinct CDR3 sequences, about a sixth of them seen just once. The source material was PBMCs, mostly from graft donor cells, sampled 360 days after TCRalphabeta/CD19-depleted stem cell transplant. These TCRs come from a male patient aged 2-15 years who had a stem cell transplant for acute lymphoblastic leukemia, so the T cells may come from the graft donor.

The rearrangement joins TRBV7-9 to TRBJ2-5; D is possibly TRBD1 (6 bases). The V gene's germline CDR1 is SEHNR and CDR2 FQNEAQ (reference sequence). The ends were cut back, 5 bases at V and 2 bases at J, with 12 bases in the middle. The CDR3 length is 14 residues. This CDR3 reads CASSPGTTQETQYF. For the CDR3, the DNA is TGTGCCAGCAGCCCCGGGACAACACAAGAGACCCAGTACTTC.

The genes are TRBV20-1 and TRBJ2-1; D is unresolved. With 1 base removed from V and 2 bases from J, the gap between germline ends came to 15 bases. CDR3 length: 16 amino acids. The germline gives CDR1 DFQATT, CDR2 SNEGSKA (reference sequence). CDR3 sequence (DNA): TGCAGTGCTAGAGCCTGGGCAGGAATACCCTACAATGAGCAGTTCTTC. Translating gives CSARAWAGIPYNEQFF.

This clonotype was seen more than once but under ten times. The rearrangement joins TRBV4-1 to TRBJ2-2, with 7 bases identical to TRBD2. V was pared by 4 bases and J by 3 bases, with 14 bases of the junction left unmatched. This CDR3 comprises 18 residues. CDR1 MGHRA and CDR2 YSYEKL come from the germline V gene. CDR3 bases: TGCGCCAGCAGCCCGTTTTGGGCGGGAGAGTTGTACACCGGGGAGCTGTTTTTT. Its translation is CASSPFWAGELYTGELFF.

The chain joins TRBV12-3 or TRBV12-4 to TRBJ2-7, with 14 positions matching TRBD2. This CDR3 has 19 residues. V shed 5 bases, J shed 2 bases, and the junction held 14 bases outside the gene matches. The CDR3 nucleotides are TGTGCCAGCAGTCTTAAAGGACTAGCGGGAGGAAGAGGGACCTACGAGCAGTACTTC. As protein: CASSLKGLAGGRGTYEQYF.

V usage is TRBV12-3 or TRBV12-4 and J usage is TRBJ2-5; TRBD1 aligns across 11 bases. This CDR3 is built from 14 residues. After removal of 4 bases from V and 4 bases from J, the junction contained 2 bases not matched to a gene. In DNA form, the CDR3 reads TGTGCCAGCAGTTGGACAGGGGGCCGAGAGACCCAGTACTTC. This gives the protein CASSWTGGRETQYF.

This chain uses TRBV3-1 with TRBJ2-1; 12 bases fit TRBD2. The ends lost 4 bases at V and 0 bases at J; junction bases unmatched: 10. The CDR3 covers 19 residues. Germline V gene lookup returns CDR1 LGHDT and CDR2 YNNKEL (reference sequence). CDR3 in DNA: TGTGCCAGCAGCCCGCGTACTAGCGGGAGGCCCCCCTCCTACAATGAGCAGTTCTTC. It encodes CASSPRTSGRPPSYNEQFF.

This clonotype was seen a few times. The J gene is TRBJ2-2, the V gene TRBV30; D gene ambiguous. Per germline, CDR1 GTSNPN and CDR2 SVGIG (reference sequence). The CDR3 is made up of 15 amino acids. With 4 bases removed from V and 4 bases from J, the gap between germline ends came to 16 bases. CDR3 protein: CAWTSMLVGTGELFF. The DNA for the CDR3 is TGTGCCTGGACCTCTATGTTGGTGGGCACCGGGGAGCTGTTTTTT.

This clonotype occurred a few times. The DNA of the CDR3 is TGTGCCAGCAGCTTAACAGGCTTCTCTGGAAACACCATATATTTT. Its protein is CASSLTGFSGNTIYF. The V gene is TRBV11-3, the J gene TRBJ1-3, with D possibly being TRBD1 (5 bases). The CDR3 extends over 15 amino acids. Germline V CDR1 and CDR2: SGHNT, YENEEA. V was clipped by 2 bases and J by 0 bases, with 8 bases between them. The complete variable domain, with remaining parts taken from reference TRBV11-3 and TRBJ1-3, reads EAGVVQSPRYKIIEKKQPVAFWCNPISGHNTLYWYLQNLGQGPELLIRYENEEAVDDSQLPKDRFSAERLKGVDSTLKIQPAELGDSAVYLCASSLTGFSGNTIYFGEGSWLTVV.

The genes are TRBV7-9 and TRBJ1-2, with D unresolved. The V end was cut by 2 bases, the J end by 4 bases, with 8 bases between. CDR1 and CDR2 from the germline V gene are SEHNR and FQNEAQ (reference sequence). The CDR3 extends over 13 amino acids. The CDR3 here is CASSLSPLYGYTF. Written as DNA, the CDR3 is TGTGCCAGCAGCTTATCCCCACTCTATGGCTACACCTTC.

The chain recombines TRBV5-5 with TRBJ2-1, with 13 bases that match TRBD2. The CDR3 extends over 18 amino acids. Trimming at V came to 7 bases and at J to 0 bases, leaving 10 bases not matched to a gene. CDR1 is SGHKS, CDR2 YYEKEE, per germline (reference sequence). This chain's CDR3 is CASLGTSGNGSSYNEQFF. The CDR3 DNA sequence: TGTGCCAGCCTGGGGACTAGCGGGAATGGGAGCTCCTACAATGAGCAGTTCTTC.

V is TRBV10-3 and J is TRBJ2-6; D possibly corresponds to TRBD2 (6 bases). Germline V CDR1 and CDR2: ENHRY, SYGVKD. CDR3 length: 15 residues. V lost 2 bases, J lost 2 bases, and 7 bases lay in between. The CDR3 nucleotides are TGTGCCATCAGTGAGGGAGGGACTGGGGCCAACGTCCTGACTTTC. This translates into CAISEGGTGANVLTF.

Only a few counts were recorded for this clonotype. This chain uses TRBV29-1 with TRBJ2-3; no definite D call. With 2 bases removed from V and 2 bases from J, the gap between germline ends came to 14 bases. Germline assignment: CDR1 SQVTM and CDR2 ANQGSEA. This CDR3 region has 15 residues. CDR3 sequence (DNA): TGCAGCGTTGAACCCGCCAGCTCTTCCACAGATACGCAGTATTTT. Translating gives CSVEPASSSTDTQYF.

This clonotype was counted ten times or more. This chain connects TRBV24-1 to TRBJ2-1, with unresolved D. Trimming took off 2 bases at V and 7 bases at J, with 8 bases between the two ends. The CDR3 runs 13 residues. CDR1 and CDR2 from the germline V gene are KGHDR and SFDVKD. Here the CDR3 DNA reads TGTGCCACCAGTGATTCGATAAATAATGAGCAGTTCTTC. This gives the protein CATSDSINNEQFF.

The chain links TRBV7-6 to TRBJ2-1, with 10 bases that match TRBD1. The CDR3 is 15 amino acids. Germline CDR1 is SGHVS and CDR2 is FNYEAQ. V dropped 5 bases and J dropped 0; count of bases not matched to a gene: 1. The CDR3 sequence: CASSRDRGSYNEQFF. The CDR3 DNA sequence: TGTGCCAGCAGCCGGGACAGGGGCTCCTACAATGAGCAGTTCTTC.

This clonotype was counted only a few times. The rearrangement links TRBV12-3 or TRBV12-4 to TRBJ2-3; TRBD2 matches 9 bases. This CDR3 has 16 amino acids. J gave up 2 bases and V 2 bases, and 5 bases lay outside the gene matches. This CDR3 is CASSLRLADSTDTQYF. As DNA, the CDR3 is TGTGCCAGCAGTTTACGACTAGCGGATTCCACAGATACGCAGTATTTT.

V and J are TRBV20-1 and TRBJ2-7, with 11 bases fitting TRBD2. The V and J ends lost 1 base and 5 bases, in that order; junction bases with no gene match: 19. From germline, CDR1 is DFQATT and CDR2 SNEGSKA (reference sequence). This CDR3 has 19 residues. The chain's CDR3 is CSARGGRIAGGYAAHEQYF. CDR3 sequence (DNA): TGCAGTGCTAGAGGAGGTAGAATAGCGGGAGGGTACGCCGCTCACGAGCAGTACTTC.

This clonotype was recorded a few times. The chain is built from TRBV6-1 and TRBJ1-6; 8 bases agree with TRBD1. V shed 4 bases and J 7 bases; nucleotides not matched to a gene: 3. The CDR3 is 14 residues long. Germline V gene lookup returns CDR1 MNHNS and CDR2 SASEGT. CDR3 in amino acids: CASSGTGWNSPLHF. The CDR3 DNA reads TGTGCCAGCAGTGGGACAGGGTGGAATTCACCCCTCCACTTT.

The chain employs TRBV7-9 and TRBJ2-5; TRBD2 aligns across 9 bases. The junction had 7 bases not matched to a gene; V was cut back by 5 bases and J by 3 bases. The germline V gene encodes CDR1 SEHNR and CDR2 FQNEAQ (reference sequence). CDR3 length: 15 residues. CDR3 nucleotide sequence: TGTGCCAGCAGCCTGACCGGGACTAGCAAAGAGACCCAGTACTTC. This gives the protein CASSLTGTSKETQYF.